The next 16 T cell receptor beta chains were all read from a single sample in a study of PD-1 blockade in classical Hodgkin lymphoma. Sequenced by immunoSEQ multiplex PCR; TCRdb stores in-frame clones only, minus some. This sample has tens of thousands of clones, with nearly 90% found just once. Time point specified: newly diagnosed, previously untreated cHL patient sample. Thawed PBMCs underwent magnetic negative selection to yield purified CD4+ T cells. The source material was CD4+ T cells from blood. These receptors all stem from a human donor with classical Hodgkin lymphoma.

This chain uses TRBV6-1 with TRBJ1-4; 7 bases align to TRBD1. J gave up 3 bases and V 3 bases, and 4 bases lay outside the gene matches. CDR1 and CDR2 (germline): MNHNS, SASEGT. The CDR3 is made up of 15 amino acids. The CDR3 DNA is TGTGCCAGCAGTGACGGACAGGTTGCTAATGAAAAACTGTTTTTT. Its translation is CASSDGQVANEKLFF.

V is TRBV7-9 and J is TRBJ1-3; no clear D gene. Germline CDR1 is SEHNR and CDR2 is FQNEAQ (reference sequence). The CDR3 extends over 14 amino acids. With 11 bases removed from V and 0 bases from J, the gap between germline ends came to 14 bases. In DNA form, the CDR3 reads TGTGCCGGGTGGGCGGGATTCTCTGGAAACACCATATATTTT. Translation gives CAGWAGFSGNTIYF. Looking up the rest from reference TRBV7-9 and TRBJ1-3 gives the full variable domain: DTGVSQNPRHKITKRGQNVTFRCDPISEHNRLYWYRQTLGQGPEFLTYFQNEAQLEKSRLLSDRFSAERPKGSFSTLEIQRTEQGDSAMYLCAGWAGFSGNTIYFGEGSWLTVV.

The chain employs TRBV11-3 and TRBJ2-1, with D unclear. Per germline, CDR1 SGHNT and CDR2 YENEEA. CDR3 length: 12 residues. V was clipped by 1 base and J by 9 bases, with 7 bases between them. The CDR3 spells CASSLARAEQFF. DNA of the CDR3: TGTGCCAGCAGCTTAGCTCGTGCTGAGCAGTTCTTC.

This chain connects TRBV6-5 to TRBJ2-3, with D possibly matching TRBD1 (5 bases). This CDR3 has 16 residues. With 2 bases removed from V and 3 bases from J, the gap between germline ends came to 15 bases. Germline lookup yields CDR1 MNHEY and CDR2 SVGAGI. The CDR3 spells CASSYQARGGTDTQYF. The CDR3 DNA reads TGTGCCAGCAGTTACCAGGCAAGGGGCGGAACAGATACGCAGTATTTT.

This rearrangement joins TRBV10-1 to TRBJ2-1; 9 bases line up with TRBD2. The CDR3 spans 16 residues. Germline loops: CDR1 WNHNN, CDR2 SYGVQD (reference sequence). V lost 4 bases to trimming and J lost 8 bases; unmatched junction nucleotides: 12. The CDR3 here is CASSVRMASGKHEQFF. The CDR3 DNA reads TGCGCCAGCAGTGTTCGGATGGCTAGCGGGAAACATGAGCAGTTCTTC.

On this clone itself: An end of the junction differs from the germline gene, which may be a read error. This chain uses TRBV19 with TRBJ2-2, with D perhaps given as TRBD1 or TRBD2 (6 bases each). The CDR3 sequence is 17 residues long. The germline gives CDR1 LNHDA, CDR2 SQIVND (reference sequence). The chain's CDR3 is CASSIEGGGSNTGELFF. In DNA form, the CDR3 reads TGTGCCAGTAGCATAGAGGGGGGCGGATCGAACACCGGGGAGCTGTTTTTT.

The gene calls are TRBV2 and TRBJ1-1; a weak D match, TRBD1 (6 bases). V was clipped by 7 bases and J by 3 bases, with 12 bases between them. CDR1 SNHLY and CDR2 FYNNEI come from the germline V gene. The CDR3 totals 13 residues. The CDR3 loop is CASMGGLDTEAFF. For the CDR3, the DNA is TGTGCCAGCATGGGGGGGCTGGACACTGAAGCTTTCTTT.

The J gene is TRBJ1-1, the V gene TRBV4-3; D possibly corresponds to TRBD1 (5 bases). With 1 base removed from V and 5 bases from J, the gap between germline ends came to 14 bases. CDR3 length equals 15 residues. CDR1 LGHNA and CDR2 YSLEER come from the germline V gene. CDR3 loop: CASSQGAGSETEAFF. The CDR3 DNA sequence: TGCGCCAGCAGCCAAGGGGCAGGGAGTGAAACTGAAGCTTTCTTT.

CDR3 loop: CASSGSVDTEAFF. The CDR3 DNA sequence: TGTGCCAGCAGTGGGTCGGTTGACACTGAAGCTTTCTTT. V gene TRBV6-5 combines with J gene TRBJ1-1; D is undetermined. Between the trimmed V and J ends, which lost 5 bases and 3 bases, there was a span of 10 bases. Germline V CDR1 and CDR2: MNHEY, SVGAGI. The CDR3 extends over 13 amino acids.

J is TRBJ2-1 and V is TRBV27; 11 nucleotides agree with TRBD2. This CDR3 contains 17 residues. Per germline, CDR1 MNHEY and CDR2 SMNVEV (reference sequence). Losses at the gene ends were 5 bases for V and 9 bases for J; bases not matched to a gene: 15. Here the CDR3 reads CASSRTTSGTPLGEQFF. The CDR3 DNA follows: TGTGCCAGCAGTCGGACGACTAGCGGGACCCCCTTGGGTGAGCAGTTCTTC.

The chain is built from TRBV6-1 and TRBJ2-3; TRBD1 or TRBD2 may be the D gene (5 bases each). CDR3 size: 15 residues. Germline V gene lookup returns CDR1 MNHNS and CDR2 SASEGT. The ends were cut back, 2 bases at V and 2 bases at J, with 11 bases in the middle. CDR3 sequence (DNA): TGTGCCAGCAGTGAATGGGGGATCCTCACAGATACGCAGTATTTT. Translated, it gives CASSEWGILTDTQYF.

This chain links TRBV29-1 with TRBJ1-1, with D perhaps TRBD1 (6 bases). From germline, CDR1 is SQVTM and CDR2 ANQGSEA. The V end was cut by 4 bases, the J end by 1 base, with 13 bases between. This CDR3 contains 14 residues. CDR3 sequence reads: CSVAPGQPNTEAFF. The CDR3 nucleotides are TGCAGCGTTGCCCCAGGACAGCCGAACACTGAAGCTTTCTTT. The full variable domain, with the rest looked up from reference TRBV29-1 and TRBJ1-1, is SAVISQKPSRDICQRGTSLTIQCQVDSQVTMMFWYRQQPGQSLTLIATANQGSEATYESGFVIDKFPISRPNLTFSTLTVSNMSPEDSSIYLCSVAPGQPNTEAFFGQGTRLTVV.

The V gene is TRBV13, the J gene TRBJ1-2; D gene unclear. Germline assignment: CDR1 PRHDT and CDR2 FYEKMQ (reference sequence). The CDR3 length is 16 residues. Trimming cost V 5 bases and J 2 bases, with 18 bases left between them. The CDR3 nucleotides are TGTGCCAGCAGCGCCATATCCCCCTTCGGGAACTATGGCTACACCTTC. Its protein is CASSAISPFGNYGYTF.

Here the CDR3 DNA reads TGCAGCGCCCTTGGCGGCAGGGGGAACACTGAAGCTTTCTTT. Translated, it gives CSALGGRGNTEAFF. J is TRBJ1-1 and V is TRBV29-1; D is possibly TRBD1 (6 bases). The CDR3 length is 14 residues. Germline loops: CDR1 SQVTM, CDR2 ANQGSEA. Trimming left V 7 bases short and J 1 base short, with 16 bases between.

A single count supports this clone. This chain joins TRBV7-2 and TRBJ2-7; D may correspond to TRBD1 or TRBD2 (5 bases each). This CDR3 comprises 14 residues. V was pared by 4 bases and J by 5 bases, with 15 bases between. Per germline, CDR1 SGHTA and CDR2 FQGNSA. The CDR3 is CASSSRALDNEQYF. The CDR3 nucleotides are TGTGCCAGCAGCTCGCGGGCTTTGGACAACGAGCAGTACTTC.

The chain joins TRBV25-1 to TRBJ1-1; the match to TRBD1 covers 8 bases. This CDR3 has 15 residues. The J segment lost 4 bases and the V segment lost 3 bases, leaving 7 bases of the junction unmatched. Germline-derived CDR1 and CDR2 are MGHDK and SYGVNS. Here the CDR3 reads CASSERTGRGTEAFF. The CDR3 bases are TGTGCCAGCAGTGAGAGGACAGGGAGGGGCACTGAAGCTTTCTTT.